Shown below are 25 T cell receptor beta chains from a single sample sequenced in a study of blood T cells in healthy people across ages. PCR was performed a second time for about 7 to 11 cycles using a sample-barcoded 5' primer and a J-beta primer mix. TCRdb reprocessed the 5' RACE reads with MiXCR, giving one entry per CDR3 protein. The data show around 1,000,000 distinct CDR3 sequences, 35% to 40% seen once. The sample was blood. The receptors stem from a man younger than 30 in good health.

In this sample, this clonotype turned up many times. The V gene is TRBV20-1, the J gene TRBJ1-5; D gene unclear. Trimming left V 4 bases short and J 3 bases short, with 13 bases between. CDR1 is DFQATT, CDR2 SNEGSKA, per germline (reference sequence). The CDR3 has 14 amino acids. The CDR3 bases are TGCAGTGCTAAGGACGCGCCTTTCAATCAGCCCCAGCATTTT. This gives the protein CSAKDAPFNQPQHF.

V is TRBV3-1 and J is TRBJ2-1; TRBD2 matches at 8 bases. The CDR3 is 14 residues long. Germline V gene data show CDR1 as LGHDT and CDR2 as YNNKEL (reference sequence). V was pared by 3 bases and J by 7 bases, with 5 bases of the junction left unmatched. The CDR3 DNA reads TGTGCCAGCAGCCAGGCGGGGGGAGTAAATGAGCAGTTCTTC. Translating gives CASSQAGGVNEQFF.

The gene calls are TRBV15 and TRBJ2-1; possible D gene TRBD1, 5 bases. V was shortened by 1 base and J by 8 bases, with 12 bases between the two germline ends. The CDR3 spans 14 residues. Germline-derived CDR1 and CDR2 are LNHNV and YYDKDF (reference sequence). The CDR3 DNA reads TGTGCCACCAGCAGAGGTTCAGGGTACGATGAGCAGTTCTTC. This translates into CATSRGSGYDEQFF.

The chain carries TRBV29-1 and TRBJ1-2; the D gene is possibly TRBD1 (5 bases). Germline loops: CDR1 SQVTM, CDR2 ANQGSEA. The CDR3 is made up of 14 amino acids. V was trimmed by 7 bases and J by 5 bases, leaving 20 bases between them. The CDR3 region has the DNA TGCAGCGCCGCCCCCGGGACGGGGACTTATGGCTACACCTTC. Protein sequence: CSAAPGTGTYGYTF. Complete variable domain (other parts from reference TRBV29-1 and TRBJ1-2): SAVISQKPSRDICQRGTSLTIQCQVDSQVTMMFWYRQQPGQSLTLIATANQGSEATYESGFVIDKFPISRPNLTFSTLTVSNMSPEDSSIYLCSAAPGTGTYGYTFGSGTRLTVV.

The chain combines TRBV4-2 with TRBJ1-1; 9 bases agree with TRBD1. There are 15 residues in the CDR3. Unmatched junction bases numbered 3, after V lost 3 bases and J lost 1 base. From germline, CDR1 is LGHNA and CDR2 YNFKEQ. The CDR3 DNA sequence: TGTGCCAGCAGCCAGTACAGGGGGCGGAACACTGAAGCTTTCTTT. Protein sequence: CASSQYRGRNTEAFF.

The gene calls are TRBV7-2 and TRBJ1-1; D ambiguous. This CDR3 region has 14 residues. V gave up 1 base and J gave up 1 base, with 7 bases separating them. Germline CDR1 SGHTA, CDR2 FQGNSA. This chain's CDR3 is CASSLGYRNTEAFF. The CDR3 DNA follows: TGTGCCAGCAGCTTAGGGTACAGGAACACTGAAGCTTTCTTT.

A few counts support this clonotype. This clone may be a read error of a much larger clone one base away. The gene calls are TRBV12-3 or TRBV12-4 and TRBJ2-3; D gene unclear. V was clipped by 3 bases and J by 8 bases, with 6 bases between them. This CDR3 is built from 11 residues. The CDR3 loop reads CASSFKGTQYF. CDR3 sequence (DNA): TGTGCCAGCAGTTTTAAGGGTACGCAGTATTTT.

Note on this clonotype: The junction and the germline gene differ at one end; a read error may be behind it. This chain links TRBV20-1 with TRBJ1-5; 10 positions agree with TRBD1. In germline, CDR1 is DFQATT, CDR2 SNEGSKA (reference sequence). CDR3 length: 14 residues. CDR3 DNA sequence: TGCAATGCTACCGGGACAGGGGTAGATCAGCCCCAGCATTTT. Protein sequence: CNATGTGVDQPQHF.

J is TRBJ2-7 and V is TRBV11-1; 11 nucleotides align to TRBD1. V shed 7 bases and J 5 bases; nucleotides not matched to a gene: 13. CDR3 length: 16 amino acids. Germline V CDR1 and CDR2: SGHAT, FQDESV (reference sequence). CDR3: CASTPPTGTGGNEQYF. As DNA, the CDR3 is TGTGCCAGCACCCCTCCAACCGGGACAGGGGGTAACGAGCAGTACTTC.

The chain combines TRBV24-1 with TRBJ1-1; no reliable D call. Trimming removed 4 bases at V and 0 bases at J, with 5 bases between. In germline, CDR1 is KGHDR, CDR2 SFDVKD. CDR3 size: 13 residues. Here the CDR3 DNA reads TGTGCCACCAGTGACAGATTGAACACTGAAGCTTTCTTT. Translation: CATSDRLNTEAFF.

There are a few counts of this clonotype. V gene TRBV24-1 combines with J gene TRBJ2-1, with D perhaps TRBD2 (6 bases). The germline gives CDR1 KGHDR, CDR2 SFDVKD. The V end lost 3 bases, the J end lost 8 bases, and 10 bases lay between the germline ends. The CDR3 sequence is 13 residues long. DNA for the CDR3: TGTGCCACCAGTGATATAAAGCGGGATGAGCAGTTCTTC. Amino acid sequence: CATSDIKRDEQFF.

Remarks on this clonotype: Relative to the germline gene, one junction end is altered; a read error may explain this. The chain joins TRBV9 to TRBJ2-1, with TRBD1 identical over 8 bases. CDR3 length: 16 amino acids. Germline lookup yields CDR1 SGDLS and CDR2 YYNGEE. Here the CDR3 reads CAGSVGDRIAYNEQFF. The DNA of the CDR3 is TGTGCCGGCAGCGTAGGGGACAGGATAGCTTACAATGAGCAGTTCTTC.

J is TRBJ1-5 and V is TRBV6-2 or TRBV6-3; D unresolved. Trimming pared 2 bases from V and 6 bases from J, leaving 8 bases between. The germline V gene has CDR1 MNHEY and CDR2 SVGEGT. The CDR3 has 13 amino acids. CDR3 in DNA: TGTGCCAGCAGTTACAAGGGCAGTCAGCCCCAGCATTTT. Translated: CASSYKGSQPQHF.

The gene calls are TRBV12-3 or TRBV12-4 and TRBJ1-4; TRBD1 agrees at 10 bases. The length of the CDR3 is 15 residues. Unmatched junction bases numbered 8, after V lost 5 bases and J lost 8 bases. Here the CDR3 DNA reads TGTGCCAGCAGTGCGGACAGGGGGGGTCGGGAAAAACTGTTTTTT. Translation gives CASSADRGGREKLFF.

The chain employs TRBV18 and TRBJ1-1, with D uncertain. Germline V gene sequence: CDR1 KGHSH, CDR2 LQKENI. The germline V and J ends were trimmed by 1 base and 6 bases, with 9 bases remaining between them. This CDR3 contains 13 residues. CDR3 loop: CASSPLGRPEAFF. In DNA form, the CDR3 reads TGTGCCAGCTCACCACTAGGCAGGCCTGAAGCTTTCTTT.

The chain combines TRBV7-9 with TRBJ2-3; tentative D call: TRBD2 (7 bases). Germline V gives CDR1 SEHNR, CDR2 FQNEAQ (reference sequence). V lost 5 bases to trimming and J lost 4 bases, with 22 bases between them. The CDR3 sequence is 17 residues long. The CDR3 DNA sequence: TGTGCCAGCAGCAAAAGTGGTGGGGGGGGGCGACCAGATACGCAGTATTTT. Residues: CASSKSGGGGRPDTQYF.

In nucleotides, the CDR3 is TGTGCCACCAGCAGAGATCGACCGAGGAACACTGAAGCTTTCTTT. It codes for CATSRDRPRNTEAFF. The genes are TRBV15 and TRBJ1-1; unclear D gene. Germline CDR1 reads LNHNV; CDR2 reads YYDKDF (reference sequence). V was cut by 0 bases and J by 1 base, with 9 bases left in between. The CDR3 totals 15 residues.

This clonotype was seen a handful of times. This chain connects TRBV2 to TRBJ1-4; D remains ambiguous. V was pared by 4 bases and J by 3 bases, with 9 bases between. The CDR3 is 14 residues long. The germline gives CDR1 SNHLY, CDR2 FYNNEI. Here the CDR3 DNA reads TGTGCCAGCAGTGGAGGGCGGGCTAATGAAAAACTGTTTTTT. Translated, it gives CASSGGRANEKLFF.

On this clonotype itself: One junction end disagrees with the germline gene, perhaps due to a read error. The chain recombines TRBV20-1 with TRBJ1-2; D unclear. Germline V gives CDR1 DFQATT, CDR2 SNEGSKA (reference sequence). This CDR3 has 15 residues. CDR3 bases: TGCAGTGCTAGCCCCCGAGGACGGGTAAACTCTGGCTACACCTTC. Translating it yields CSASPRGRVNSGYTF.

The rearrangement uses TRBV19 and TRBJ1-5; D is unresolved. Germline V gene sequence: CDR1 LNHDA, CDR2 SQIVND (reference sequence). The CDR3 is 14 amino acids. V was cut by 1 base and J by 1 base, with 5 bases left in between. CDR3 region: CASSIAGSNQPQHF. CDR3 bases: TGTGCCAGTAGTATAGCCGGAAGCAATCAGCCCCAGCATTTT.

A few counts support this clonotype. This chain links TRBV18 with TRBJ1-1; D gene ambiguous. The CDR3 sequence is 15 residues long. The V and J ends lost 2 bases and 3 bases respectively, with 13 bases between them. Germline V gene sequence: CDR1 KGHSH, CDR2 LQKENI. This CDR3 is CASSPVTGWDTEAFF. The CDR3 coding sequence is TGTGCCAGCTCACCAGTAACGGGGTGGGACACTGAAGCTTTCTTT.

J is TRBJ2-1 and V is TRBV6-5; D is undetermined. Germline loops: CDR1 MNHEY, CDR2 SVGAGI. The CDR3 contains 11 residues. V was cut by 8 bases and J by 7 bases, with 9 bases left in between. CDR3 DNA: TGTGCCAGCGCTCGAAGTAATGAGCAGTTCTTC. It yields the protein CASARSNEQFF.

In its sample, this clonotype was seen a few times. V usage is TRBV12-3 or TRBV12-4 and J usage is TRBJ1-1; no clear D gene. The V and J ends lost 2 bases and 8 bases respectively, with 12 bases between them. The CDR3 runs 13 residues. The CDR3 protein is CASSLRAQLEAFF. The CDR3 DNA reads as TGTGCCAGCAGTTTACGGGCACAATTAGAAGCTTTCTTT.

The DNA for the CDR3 is TGTGCCAGCAGCCAGGGAGGACAGAACGACTATGGCTACACCTTC. Its protein product is CASSQGGQNDYGYTF. The chain carries TRBV4-2 and TRBJ1-2, with D maybe TRBD1 (6 bases). V gave up 3 bases and J gave up 3 bases, with 14 bases separating them. The CDR3 has 15 amino acids. Germline loops: CDR1 LGHNA, CDR2 YNFKEQ.

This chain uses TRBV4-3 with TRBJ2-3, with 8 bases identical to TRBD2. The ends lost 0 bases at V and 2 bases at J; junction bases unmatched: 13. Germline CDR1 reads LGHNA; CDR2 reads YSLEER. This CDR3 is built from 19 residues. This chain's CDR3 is CASSQEGQLRGGLTDTQYF. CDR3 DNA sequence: TGCGCCAGCAGCCAAGAAGGTCAGCTCCGCGGGGGGCTCACAGATACGCAGTATTTT.